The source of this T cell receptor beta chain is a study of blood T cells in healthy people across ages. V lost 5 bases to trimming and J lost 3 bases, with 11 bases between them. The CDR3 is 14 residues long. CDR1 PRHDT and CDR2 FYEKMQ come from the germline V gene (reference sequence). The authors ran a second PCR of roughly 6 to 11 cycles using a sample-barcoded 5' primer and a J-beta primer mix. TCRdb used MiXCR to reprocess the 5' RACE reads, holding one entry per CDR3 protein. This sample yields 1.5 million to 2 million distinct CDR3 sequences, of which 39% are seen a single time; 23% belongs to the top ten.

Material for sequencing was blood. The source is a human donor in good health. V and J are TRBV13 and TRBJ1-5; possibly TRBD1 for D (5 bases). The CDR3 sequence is CASSRGRFNQPQHF. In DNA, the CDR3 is TGTGCCAGCAGCAGGGGACGGTTCAATCAGCCCCAGCATTTT.